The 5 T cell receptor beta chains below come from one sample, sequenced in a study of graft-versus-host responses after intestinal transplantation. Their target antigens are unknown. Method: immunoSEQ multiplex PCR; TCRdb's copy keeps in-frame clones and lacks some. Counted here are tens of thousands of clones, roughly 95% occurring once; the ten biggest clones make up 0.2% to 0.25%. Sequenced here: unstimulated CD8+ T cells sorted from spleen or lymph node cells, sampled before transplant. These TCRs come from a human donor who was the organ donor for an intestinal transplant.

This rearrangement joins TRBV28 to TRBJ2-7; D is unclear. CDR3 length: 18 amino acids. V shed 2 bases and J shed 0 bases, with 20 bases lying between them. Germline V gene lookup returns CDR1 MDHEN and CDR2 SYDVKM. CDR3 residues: CASSLPMTAPGSSYEQYF. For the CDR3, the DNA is TGTGCCAGCAGTTTACCCATGACGGCCCCAGGTAGCTCCTACGAGCAGTACTTC.

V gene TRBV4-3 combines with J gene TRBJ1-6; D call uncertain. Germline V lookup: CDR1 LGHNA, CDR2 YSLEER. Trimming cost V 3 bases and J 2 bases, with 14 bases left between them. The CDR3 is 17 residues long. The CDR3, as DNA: TGCGCCAGCAGCCATAACCGGGCCTTACCCTATAATTCACCCCTCCACTTT. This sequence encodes CASSHNRALPYNSPLHF.

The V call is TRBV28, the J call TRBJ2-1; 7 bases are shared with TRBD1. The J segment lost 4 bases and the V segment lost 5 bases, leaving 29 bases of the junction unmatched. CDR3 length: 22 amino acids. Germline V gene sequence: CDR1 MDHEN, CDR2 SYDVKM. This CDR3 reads CASSPDRAGYIMSHPPYNEQFF. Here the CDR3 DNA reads TGTGCCAGCAGTCCCGACAGGGCGGGCTACATTATGTCCCACCCCCCATACAATGAGCAGTTCTTC.

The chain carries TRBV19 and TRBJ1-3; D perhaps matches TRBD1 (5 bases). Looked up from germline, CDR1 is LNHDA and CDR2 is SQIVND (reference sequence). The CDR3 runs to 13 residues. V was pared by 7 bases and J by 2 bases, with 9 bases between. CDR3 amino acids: CASMMGPGNTIYF. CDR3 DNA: TGTGCCAGTATGATGGGGCCTGGAAACACCATATATTTT.

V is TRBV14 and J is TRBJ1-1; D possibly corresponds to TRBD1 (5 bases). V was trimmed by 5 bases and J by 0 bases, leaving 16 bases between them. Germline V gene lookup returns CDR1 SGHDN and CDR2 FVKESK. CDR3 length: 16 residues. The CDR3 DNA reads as TGTGCCAGCAGCAAGGGATTCTGGGGGATGAACACTGAAGCTTTCTTT. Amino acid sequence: CASSKGFWGMNTEAFF.